This entry lists 28 T cell receptor beta chains sequenced from one sample in a study of T-cell memory formation after mild COVID-19. TCRdb reprocessed the 5' RACE reads with MiXCR, giving one entry per CDR3 protein. The table has nearly 350,000 distinct CDR3 sequences, 10% to 15% seen once. Sample: PBMCs or a T cell subset sorted from them (not recorded which). The receptors stem from a man between 18 and 29 years old who had mild COVID-19 (a few samples of this study predate the infection). Cell type and time point are not known.

The J gene is TRBJ2-7, the V gene TRBV7-9, with D unresolved. CDR1 is SEHNR, CDR2 FQNEAQ, per germline (reference sequence). V was clipped by 3 bases and J by 4 bases, with 10 bases between them. The CDR3 extends over 13 amino acids. For the CDR3, the DNA is TGTGCCAGCAGCTTGAGTCCTGGGTACGAGCAGTACGTC. Its translation is CASSLSPGYEQYV.

This clonotype has a handful of counts. The rearrangement links TRBV7-6 to TRBJ2-3, with 13 bases fitting TRBD2. The V gene end was trimmed by 7 bases and the J gene end by 5 bases; junction bases not matched to a gene: 6. Germline CDR1 reads SGHVS; CDR2 reads FNYEAQ. This CDR3 region has 15 residues. DNA of the CDR3: TGTGCCAGCATACTAGCGGGGGGGCAAGGAGATACGCAGTATTTT. Its translation is CASILAGGQGDTQYF.

This clonotype was recorded many times. This chain uses TRBV6-5 with TRBJ2-7; 7 bases are shared with TRBD1. Trimming removed 5 bases from V and 5 bases from J; junction bases left unmatched: 6. This CDR3 contains 13 residues. Germline V gene lookup returns CDR1 MNHEY and CDR2 SVGAGI. The CDR3 spells CASSPRQGHEQYF. The CDR3 bases are TGTGCCAGCAGTCCAAGACAGGGTCACGAGCAGTACTTC.

This clonotype occurred a few times. The rearrangement joins TRBV29-1 to TRBJ1-2; D not certain. This CDR3 comprises 13 residues. Trimming took off 6 bases at V and 0 bases at J, with 11 bases between the two ends. CDR1 is SQVTM and CDR2 is ANQGSEA in the germline V gene. This CDR3 reads CSVQTAANYGYTF. The CDR3, as DNA: TGCAGCGTCCAAACGGCCGCTAACTATGGCTACACCTTC.

This clonotype was seen a handful of times. The V and J genes are TRBV7-9 and TRBJ2-7; the match to TRBD1 covers 8 bases. V dropped 4 bases and J dropped 5; count of bases not matched to a gene: 10. From germline, CDR1 is SEHNR and CDR2 FQNEAQ (reference sequence). CDR3 length equals 15 residues. The DNA of the CDR3 is TGTGCCAGCAGCTCAACCGACAGGGGTCGAAACGAGCAGTACGTC. Translated: CASSSTDRGRNEQYV.

This clonotype came up a few times. The chain links TRBV5-5 to TRBJ1-5; tentatively, D is TRBD1 (6 bases). With 2 bases removed from V and 5 bases from J, the gap between germline ends came to 14 bases. The germline CDR1 and CDR2 sequences are SGHKS and YYEKEE (reference sequence). CDR3 size: 15 residues. The CDR3 here is CASSFRSDRDQPQHF. CDR3 sequence (DNA): TGTGCCAGCAGCTTTAGGTCGGACAGAGATCAGCCCCAGCATTTT. The full variable domain, with the rest looked up from reference TRBV5-5 and TRBJ1-5, is DAGVTQSPTHLIKTRGQQVTLRCSPISGHKSVSWYQQVLGQGPQFIFQYYEKEERGRGNFPDRFSARQFPNYSSELNVNALLLGDSALYLCASSFRSDRDQPQHFGDGTRLSIL.

This rearrangement joins TRBV12-3 or TRBV12-4 to TRBJ1-1; D uncertain. CDR3 length: 13 residues. V was pared by 6 bases and J by 0 bases, with 8 bases between. CDR3 nucleotide sequence: TGTGCCAGCAGGCCCAACATGAACACTGAAGCTTTCTTT. Protein product: CASRPNMNTEAFF.

The chain uses TRBV11-2 and TRBJ1-2; D possibly corresponds to TRBD1 (5 bases). Per the germline V gene, CDR1 is SGHAT and CDR2 is FQNNGV. V lost 6 bases and J lost 2, with 10 bases in between. The CDR3 contains 13 residues. The CDR3 reads CASRGPGNYGYTF. DNA of the CDR3: TGTGCCAGCAGGGGGCCCGGAAACTATGGCTACACCTTC.

This clonotype has only a few counts. This chain connects TRBV11-2 to TRBJ2-5; D may be TRBD2 (7 bases). There are 16 residues in the CDR3. In germline, CDR1 is SGHAT, CDR2 FQNNGV. Trimming stripped 0 bases from V and 5 bases from J, with 16 bases between. CDR3 DNA: TGTGCCAGCAGCTTAGAATGGGCGGGGGCGCGGGAGACCCAGTACTTC. The encoded protein is CASSLEWAGARETQYF.

This clonotype has more than one count but fewer than ten. The gene calls are TRBV3-1 and TRBJ1-1; D is unclear. Germline V gene data show CDR1 as LGHDT and CDR2 as YNNKEL (reference sequence). V was trimmed by 0 bases and J by 1 base, leaving 9 bases between them. The CDR3 has 15 amino acids. The CDR3 here is CASSQDHRQNTEAFF. The CDR3 coding sequence is TGTGCCAGCAGCCAAGATCACCGACAGAACACTGAAGCTTTCTTT.

This clonotype was counted between two and nine times. V usage is TRBV10-3 and J usage is TRBJ1-4; no firm D call. The CDR3 spans 14 residues. Germline CDR1 and CDR2: ENHRY and SYGVKD. V lost 6 bases, J lost 1 base, and 9 bases lay in between. CDR3 region: CAISSQLTNEKLFF. The CDR3 DNA follows: TGTGCCATCAGCTCGCAATTAACTAATGAAAAACTGTTTTTT.

The V and J genes are TRBV12-3 or TRBV12-4 and TRBJ1-4, with D possibly TRBD1 on 6 matching bases. Deletions cut 4 bases from V and 6 bases from J, with 15 bases between. The CDR3 covers 15 residues. The CDR3 DNA sequence: TGTGCCAGCAGTTACTACCAGGGGAAGGATGAAAAACTGTTTTTT. Amino acids: CASSYYQGKDEKLFF.

V and J are TRBV5-1 and TRBJ2-7; D perhaps matches TRBD2 (5 bases). V dropped 0 bases and J dropped 7 bases, with 11 bases sitting between them. In germline, CDR1 is SGHRS, CDR2 YFSETQ. The CDR3 totals 13 residues. The CDR3 bases are TGCGCCAGCAGCTTGGGAGGGTTTGATGAGCAGTACGTC. Translating gives CASSLGGFDEQYV.

The rearrangement joins TRBV5-1 to TRBJ2-7; TRBD1 matches 7 bases. Germline CDR1 reads SGHRS; CDR2 reads YFSETQ. CDR3 length: 15 residues. V dropped 1 base and J dropped 4; count of bases not matched to a gene: 8. This CDR3 is CASSLTGQERYEQYF. CDR3 DNA sequence: TGCGCCAGCAGCTTGACCGGACAGGAGAGATACGAGCAGTACTTC.

This sequence joins TRBV29-1 and TRBJ2-3; D is possibly TRBD2 (5 bases). The CDR3 extends over 11 amino acids. V was pared by 8 bases and J by 3 bases, with 9 bases between. From germline, CDR1 is SQVTM and CDR2 ANQGSEA. CDR3 sequence: CSLSGTDTQYF. Written as DNA, the CDR3 is TGCAGCCTCTCGGGGACAGATACGCAGTATTTT.

This clonotype was seen only a few times. The CDR3 spells CASSRWGLAGGVTQYF. As DNA, the CDR3 is TGTGCCAGCAGCCGCTGGGGACTAGCGGGGGGAGTTACGCAGTATTTT. The chain links TRBV12-3 or TRBV12-4 to TRBJ2-3, with TRBD2 matching 15 bases. V shed 6 bases, J shed 8 bases, and the junction held 9 bases outside the gene matches. This CDR3 comprises 16 residues.

The rearrangement links TRBV4-3 to TRBJ1-2, with D unclear. The CDR3 covers 13 residues. The germline V gene encodes CDR1 LGHNA and CDR2 YSLEER. Deletions cut 1 base from V and 6 bases from J, with 9 bases between. The CDR3 sequence: CASSQGSMDGYTF. The CDR3 DNA reads TGCGCCAGCAGCCAAGGGTCCATGGATGGCTACACCTTC.

The chain carries TRBV6-5 and TRBJ2-1; 12 positions agree with TRBD2. Germline CDR1 and CDR2: MNHEY and SVGAGI. The V segment lost 5 bases and the J segment 7 bases; nucleotides outside the gene matches: 6. CDR3 length: 15 amino acids. CDR3 sequence (DNA): TGTGCCAGCAGTACCCTAGCGGGGGGGGGAAATGAGCAGTTCTTC. Its translation is CASSTLAGGGNEQFF.

The V and J genes are TRBV18 and TRBJ2-5, with no clear D. The ends were cut back, 3 bases at V and 2 bases at J, with 16 bases in the middle. The CDR3 length is 16 residues. Per the germline V gene, CDR1 is KGHSH and CDR2 is LQKENI. CDR3: CASSPTGPPQQETQYF. For the CDR3, the DNA is TGTGCCAGCTCACCGACTGGACCGCCGCAACAAGAGACCCAGTACTTC.

In its sample, this clonotype was seen a few times. The chain is built from TRBV5-6 and TRBJ2-3; D could derive from TRBD1 or TRBD2 (6 bases each). The CDR3 consists of 15 residues. V was trimmed by 2 bases and J by 1 base, leaving 11 bases between them. Germline values: CDR1 SGHDT, CDR2 YYEEEE. CDR3 sequence reads: CASSFSGAGTDTQYF. The CDR3 DNA follows: TGTGCCAGCAGCTTCTCGGGGGCCGGCACAGATACGCAGTATTTT.

The table lists this clonotype with many counts. The rearrangement uses TRBV12-3 or TRBV12-4 and TRBJ2-5; TRBD1 or TRBD2 may be the D gene (5 bases each). This CDR3 contains 15 residues. Trimming removed 1 base at V and 4 bases at J, with 13 bases between. The CDR3 nucleotides are TGTGCCAGCAGTTTAGACAGGAGGAGAGGAGAGACCCAGTACTTC. It encodes CASSLDRRRGETQYF.

The chain links TRBV5-1 to TRBJ1-6; D possibly corresponds to TRBD1 (6 bases). Between the trimmed V and J ends, which lost 0 bases and 6 bases, there was a span of 10 bases. CDR1 and CDR2 from the germline V gene are SGHRS and YFSETQ. The CDR3 has 15 residues. The CDR3 region is CASSLEGQRNSPLHF. The CDR3 DNA reads TGCGCCAGCAGCTTGGAGGGACAACGTAATTCACCCCTCCACTTT.

Worth noting for this clonotype: Germline is not matched at one junction end, which may reflect a read error. V is TRBV6-2 or TRBV6-3 and J is TRBJ2-4, with TRBD2 identical over 10 bases. CDR3 size: 15 residues. The germline V gene has CDR1 MNHEY and CDR2 SVGEGT. The CDR3 protein is CASSHSSGGLNIQYF. The DNA of the CDR3 is TGTGCCAGCAGTCACTCTAGCGGGGGTTTAAACATTCAGTACTTC.

This clonotype has a handful of counts. The J gene is TRBJ2-4, the V gene TRBV11-2; D possibly corresponds to TRBD2 (5 bases). The CDR3 has 17 residues. Per germline, CDR1 SGHAT and CDR2 FQNNGV. V was cut by 1 base and J by 0 bases, with 13 bases left in between. CDR3 region: CASSLVVSSLAKNIQYF. CDR3 DNA sequence: TGTGCCAGCAGCTTAGTGGTCTCTAGCTTAGCCAAAAACATTCAGTACTTC.

This clonotype was observed many times. The chain has TRBV4-1 and TRBJ2-3; TRBD2 agrees at 10 bases. Germline V gene data show CDR1 as MGHRA and CDR2 as YSYEKL. Trimming took 0 bases from V and 1 from J; bases not matched to a gene: 4. This CDR3 region has 17 residues. CDR3 protein: CASSQDWTSGGTDTQYF. In DNA, the CDR3 is TGCGCCAGCAGCCAAGATTGGACTAGCGGTGGCACAGATACGCAGTATTTT.

This clonotype was observed a few times. The chain combines TRBV4-1 with TRBJ2-3; D not certain. This CDR3 is built from 14 residues. The germline V gene has CDR1 MGHRA and CDR2 YSYEKL. The V and J ends lost 1 base and 2 bases respectively, with 7 bases between them. The CDR3 DNA follows: TGCGCCAGCAGCCAAGTTGCCCACACAGATACGCAGTATTTT. Encoded protein: CASSQVAHTDTQYF.

This clonotype occurred a few times. The V and J genes are TRBV19 and TRBJ1-5; TRBD1 might be the D (6 bases). Trimming stripped 1 base from V and 10 bases from J, with 20 bases between. The germline CDR1 and CDR2 sequences are LNHDA and SQIVND (reference sequence). The CDR3 runs to 16 residues. In DNA, the CDR3 is TGTGCCAGTAGTATAGCCCAAGGACAGCAACGACAACCCCAGCATTTT. Translated: CASSIAQGQQRQPQHF.

DNA for the CDR3: TGCGCCAGCAGCCAACGCGACGGGACTTACGAGCAGTACGTC. Its protein is CASSQRDGTYEQYV. This chain uses TRBV4-1 with TRBJ2-7; a weak D match, TRBD2 (6 bases). The CDR3 has 14 amino acids. In germline, CDR1 is MGHRA, CDR2 YSYEKL. Trimming pared 2 bases from V and 4 bases from J, leaving 12 bases between.